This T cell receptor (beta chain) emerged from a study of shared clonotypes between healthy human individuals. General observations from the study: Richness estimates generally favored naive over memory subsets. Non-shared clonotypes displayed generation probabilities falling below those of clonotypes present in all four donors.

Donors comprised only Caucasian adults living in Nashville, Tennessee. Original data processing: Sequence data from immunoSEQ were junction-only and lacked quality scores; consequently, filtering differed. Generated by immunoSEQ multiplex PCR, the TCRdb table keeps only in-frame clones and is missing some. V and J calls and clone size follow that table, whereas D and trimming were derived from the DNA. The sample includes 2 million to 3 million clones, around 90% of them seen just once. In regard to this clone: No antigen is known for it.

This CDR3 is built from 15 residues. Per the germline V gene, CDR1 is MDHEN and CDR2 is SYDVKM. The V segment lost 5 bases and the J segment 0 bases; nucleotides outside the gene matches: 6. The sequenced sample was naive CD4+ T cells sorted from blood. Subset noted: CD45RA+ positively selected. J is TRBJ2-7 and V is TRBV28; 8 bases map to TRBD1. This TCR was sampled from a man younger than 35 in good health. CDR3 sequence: CASSDGQGYSYEQYF. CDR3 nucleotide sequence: TGTGCCAGCAGTGACGGACAGGGATACTCCTACGAGCAGTACTTC.